The 4 T cell receptor beta chains below come from one sample, sequenced in a study of cytomegalovirus exposure and HLA in healthy donors. PCR used 60 Vbeta primers and 13 Jbeta primers. TCRdb keeps only in-frame clones here, not all; method: immunoSEQ multiplex PCR. The table lists 150,000 to 200,000 clones, 75% to 80% of them singletons. Material for sequencing was PBMCs. These receptors all stem from a woman in her twenties or thirties in good health and CMV-seropositive.

The chain employs TRBV4-2 and TRBJ2-1; D might be TRBD2 (6 bases). The CDR3 sequence is 15 residues long. The germline CDR1 and CDR2 sequences are LGHNA and YNFKEQ. Trimming cost V 5 bases and J 5 bases, with 16 bases left between them. In nucleotides, the CDR3 is TGTGCCAGCAGCTTAGCGTTGGGGGAGGACAATGAGCAGTTCTTC. This encodes CASSLALGEDNEQFF.

V usage is TRBV7-2 and J usage is TRBJ2-7, with 11 nucleotides matching TRBD2. Germline V lookup: CDR1 SGHTA, CDR2 FQGNSA. The trim removed 5 bases at V and 5 bases at J, leaving 8 bases unmatched. The CDR3 is 15 amino acids. In nucleotides, the CDR3 is TGTGCCAGCAGCCCAATAGCGGGGGGGCCCAACGAGCAGTACTTC. It is translated as CASSPIAGGPNEQYF.

The V call is TRBV27, the J call TRBJ2-3; 9 positions match TRBD2. Germline CDR1 reads MNHEY; CDR2 reads SMNVEV (reference sequence). The V segment lost 4 bases and the J segment 5 bases; nucleotides outside the gene matches: 13. The CDR3 loop spans 17 amino acids. This chain's CDR3 is CASSSPKRGAIQDTQYF. CDR3 sequence (DNA): TGTGCCAGCAGTTCCCCGAAGCGGGGGGCCATTCAAGATACGCAGTATTTT.

The chain uses TRBV28 and TRBJ1-4; D not certain. The V end was cut by 3 bases, the J end by 0 bases, with 11 bases between. This CDR3 is built from 16 residues. Germline assignment: CDR1 MDHEN and CDR2 SYDVKM. CDR3 region: CASSFYALSTNEKLFF. The CDR3 coding sequence is TGTGCCAGCAGTTTTTATGCACTATCAACTAATGAAAAACTGTTTTTT.